These 21 T cell receptor beta chains originate from one sample sequenced in a study of beta chain features in type 1 diabetes. All of the isolated RNA was reverse transcribed, so expressed TCRB transcripts were sequenced. Using immunoSEQ multiplex PCR, the repertoire was profiled, and TCRdb retains in-frame clones only, with some absent. The sample consists of about 180,000 clones, more than 10% of them appearing once. Sequencing input: central memory CD4+ T cells from blood. Receptor source: a woman aged 18-29 years in good health.

In its sample, this clone was seen a few times. The rearrangement links TRBV28 to TRBJ2-2, with 10 positions matching TRBD2. The junction had 8 bases not matched to a gene; V was cut back by 6 bases and J by 4 bases. CDR1 and CDR2 (germline): MDHEN, SYDVKM. There are 16 residues in the CDR3. The CDR3 here is CASSASGLAVTGELFF. In nucleotides, the CDR3 is TGTGCCAGCAGCGCCTCCGGACTAGCGGTCACCGGGGAGCTGTTTTTT.

This chain joins TRBV7-2 and TRBJ2-7, with 14 bases fitting TRBD2. This CDR3 spans 17 amino acids. The J segment lost 0 bases and the V segment lost 4 bases, leaving 5 bases of the junction unmatched. The germline V gene has CDR1 SGHTA and CDR2 FQGNSA. Here the CDR3 reads CASSSGTSGSRSYEQYF. CDR3 nucleotide sequence: TGTGCCAGCAGCTCCGGGACTAGCGGGAGTCGCTCCTACGAGCAGTACTTC.

This sequence joins TRBV6-5 and TRBJ2-3, with TRBD2 as a possible D gene (6 bases). Per germline, CDR1 MNHEY and CDR2 SVGAGI. The CDR3 is 15 amino acids. Trimming cost V 10 bases and J 0 bases, with 17 bases left between them. The CDR3 loop is CATKYAGPSTDTQYF. The CDR3 DNA reads as TGTGCCACCAAGTATGCGGGGCCTAGCACAGATACGCAGTATTTT.

In DNA, the CDR3 is TGTGCCAGCAGCTTAGATGGGCAGCGGAGCTCCTACAATGAGCAGTTCTTC. Translating gives CASSLDGQRSSYNEQFF. V is TRBV11-2 and J is TRBJ2-1; tentative D call: TRBD2 (5 bases). The CDR3 spans 17 residues. Germline CDR1 and CDR2: SGHAT and FQNNGV. The V and J ends lost 0 bases and 0 bases respectively, with 12 bases between them.

The rearrangement links TRBV5-4 to TRBJ1-1, with TRBD1 as a possible D gene (5 bases). The germline V gene has CDR1 SGHNT and CDR2 YYREEE (reference sequence). V was shortened by 4 bases and J by 1 base, with 14 bases between the two germline ends. The CDR3 loop spans 15 amino acids. CDR3: CASSPGGVENTEAFF. CDR3 sequence (DNA): TGTGCCAGCAGCCCTGGGGGGGTAGAGAACACTGAAGCTTTCTTT.

This clone was seen repeatedly, ten times or more. The chain recombines TRBV7-9 with TRBJ1-2; 12 positions match TRBD1. V was clipped by 5 bases and J by 8 bases; unmatched bases: 6. The CDR3 contains 14 residues. Germline V CDR1 and CDR2: SEHNR, FQNEAQ (reference sequence). The chain's CDR3 is CASSRDRGPRGYTF. DNA for the CDR3: TGTGCCAGCAGCAGGGACAGGGGGCCTCGGGGCTACACCTTC.

This clone was recorded a few times. This chain links TRBV19 with TRBJ1-1, with D possibly being TRBD1 (5 bases). V shed 4 bases and J shed 3 bases, with 9 bases lying between them. The CDR3 totals 13 residues. Germline values: CDR1 LNHDA, CDR2 SQIVND (reference sequence). The CDR3 here is CASSSWDYTEAFF. The CDR3 nucleotides read TGTGCCAGTAGTAGTTGGGACTACACTGAAGCTTTCTTT.

The CDR3 loop reads CASSLGTGGSSYEQYF. CDR3 bases: TGCGCCAGCAGCTTGGGTACAGGGGGGAGCTCCTACGAGCAGTACTTC. This rearrangement joins TRBV5-1 to TRBJ2-7, with 8 bases aligning to TRBD1. This CDR3 is 16 amino acids long. Trimming at V came to 0 bases and at J to 0 bases, leaving 5 bases not matched to a gene. Germline V gene data show CDR1 as SGHRS and CDR2 as YFSETQ.

The chain recombines TRBV7-2 with TRBJ2-3, with a weak D call TRBD2 (5 bases). Germline V gene lookup returns CDR1 SGHTA and CDR2 FQGNSA. V was trimmed by 5 bases and J by 10 bases, leaving 10 bases between them. CDR3 size: 11 residues. The CDR3 sequence: CASSLGLAQYF. The DNA for the CDR3 is TGTGCCAGCAGCCTAGGACTCGCGCAGTATTTT. The whole variable domain, remainder taken from reference TRBV7-2 and TRBJ2-3, is GAGVSQSPSNKVTEKGKDVELRCDPISGHTALYWYRQSLGQGLEFLIYFQGNSAPDKSGLPSDRFSAERTGGSVSTLTIQRTQQEDSAVYLCASSLGLAQYFGPGTRLTVL.

The rearrangement uses TRBV6-5 and TRBJ2-2; maybe TRBD1 (6 bases). Germline lookup yields CDR1 MNHEY and CDR2 SVGAGI. This CDR3 contains 14 residues. Trimming left V 6 bases short and J 2 bases short, with 10 bases between. CDR3 residues: CASRTGVNTGELFF. In DNA, the CDR3 is TGTGCCAGCAGGACAGGCGTCAACACCGGGGAGCTGTTTTTT.

This chain joins TRBV6-5 and TRBJ2-2; TRBD1 might be the D (7 bases). There are 14 residues in the CDR3. CDR1 MNHEY and CDR2 SVGAGI come from the germline V gene. The V gene lost 7 bases and the J gene lost 6 bases, with 15 bases spanning the gap. CDR3 residues: CASNVPGGSGELFF. In DNA, the CDR3 is TGTGCCAGCAATGTTCCAGGGGGGTCCGGGGAGCTGTTTTTT.

This clone was detected only a few times. V usage is TRBV5-1 and J usage is TRBJ1-1; D ambiguous. Trimming shortened V by 0 bases and J by 5 bases, and 8 bases separated the two germline ends. The V gene's germline CDR1 is SGHRS and CDR2 YFSETQ. This CDR3 comprises 13 residues. CDR3 in amino acids: CASSLAGKTEAFF. The DNA for the CDR3 is TGCGCCAGCAGCTTGGCGGGGAAGACTGAAGCTTTCTTT. Full variable domain (rest looked up from reference TRBV5-1 and TRBJ1-1): KAGVTQTPRYLIKTRGQQVTLSCSPISGHRSVSWYQQTPGQGLQFLFEYFSETQRNKGNFPGRFSGRQFSNSRSEMNVSTLELGDSALYLCASSLAGKTEAFFGQGTRLTVV.

This clone has only a few counts. The chain joins TRBV7-9 to TRBJ1-5, with D possibly matching TRBD1 (6 bases). The V gene's germline CDR1 is SEHNR and CDR2 FQNEAQ (reference sequence). The length of the CDR3 is 16 residues. Trimming removed 7 bases from V and 0 bases from J, with 16 bases in between. The CDR3 sequence is CASNGGAGDSNQPQHF. Here the CDR3 DNA reads TGTGCCAGCAATGGGGGGGCAGGGGATAGCAATCAGCCCCAGCATTTT. The whole variable domain, filled in from reference TRBV7-9 and TRBJ1-5, reads DTGVSQNPRHKITKRGQNVTFRCDPISEHNRLYWYRQTLGQGPEFLTYFQNEAQLEKSRLLSDRFSAERPKGSFSTLEIQRTEQGDSAMYLCASNGGAGDSNQPQHFGDGTRLSIL.

This clone was counted only a few times. The V call is TRBV11-2, the J call TRBJ2-5, with no clear D. This CDR3 has 14 residues. CDR1 and CDR2 (germline): SGHAT, FQNNGV. V lost 7 bases and J lost 2, with 14 bases in between. CDR3 loop: CASTFSGLQETQYF. CDR3 sequence (DNA): TGTGCCAGCACCTTCTCCGGGTTACAAGAGACCCAGTACTTC.

DNA of the CDR3: TGCGCCAGCAGCTTGGTGTCGACAGAAGAGACCCAGTACTTC. It is translated as CASSLVSTEETQYF. V and J are TRBV5-1 and TRBJ2-5; possible D gene TRBD1, 5 bases. The germline V gene has CDR1 SGHRS and CDR2 YFSETQ. The CDR3 extends over 14 amino acids. The V end was cut by 0 bases, the J end by 3 bases, with 9 bases between.

There are many counts of this clone. The chain couples TRBV23-1 to TRBJ1-1, with 12 bases aligning to TRBD1. TRBV23-1 is sorted into the ORF group, with uncertain function. With V trimmed by 3 bases and J by 5 bases, 13 bases remained unmatched. This CDR3 is 18 amino acids long. In DNA form, the CDR3 reads TGCGCCAGCAGTCAGGAGCTAGGGACAGGGGGCGCCCAAACTGAAGCTTTCTTT. Translating gives CASSQELGTGGAQTEAFF.

This clone was found a few times. The DNA of the CDR3 is TGTGCCAGCAGCTTTGGGACTACCAACGTCCTGACTTTC. Protein product: CASSFGTTNVLTF. The chain combines TRBV11-3 with TRBJ2-6; 7 bases match TRBD2. CDR1 and CDR2 (germline): SGHNT, YENEEA. The J segment lost 8 bases and the V segment lost 3 bases, leaving 1 base of the junction unmatched. This CDR3 is built from 13 residues.

The chain couples TRBV28 to TRBJ2-4; D gene ambiguous. The CDR3 is 14 amino acids. The germline gives CDR1 MDHEN, CDR2 SYDVKM. The germline V and J ends were trimmed by 3 bases and 8 bases, with 14 bases remaining between them. In DNA form, the CDR3 reads TGTGCCAGCAGTTTTTCGGGTAGCCGGGACATTCAGTACTTC. Translated, it gives CASSFSGSRDIQYF.

This clone was seen a few times. The chain joins TRBV28 to TRBJ2-6; TRBD1 matches 8 bases. Germline V CDR1 and CDR2: MDHEN, SYDVKM. CDR3 length: 19 amino acids. The V segment lost 1 base and the J segment 0 bases; nucleotides outside the gene matches: 8. The CDR3 protein is CASSLLRTGRTSGANVLTF. DNA for the CDR3: TGTGCCAGCAGTTTATTGCGGACAGGGAGAACCTCTGGGGCCAACGTCCTGACTTTC.

CDR3 in DNA: TGTGCCAGCAGCGTAGAAGGGGGGGCAGAAGCTTTCTTT. This gives the protein CASSVEGGAEAFF. The rearrangement links TRBV9 to TRBJ1-1; possibly TRBD1 for D (6 bases). With 0 bases removed from V and 8 bases from J, the gap between germline ends came to 11 bases. The CDR3 consists of 13 residues. CDR1 and CDR2 from the germline V gene are SGDLS and YYNGEE.

This clone was counted a single time. J is TRBJ1-1 and V is TRBV5-1, with 9 nucleotides matching TRBD1. Germline-derived CDR1 and CDR2 are SGHRS and YFSETQ. J gave up 1 base and V 4 bases, and 8 bases lay outside the gene matches. The CDR3 is 16 residues long. The CDR3 bases are TGCGCCAGCAGCGTGCCTCCGGACAGGGGGAACACTGAAGCTTTCTTT. This codes for CASSVPPDRGNTEAFF.